This TCR beta chain is from a study of cytomegalovirus exposure and HLA in healthy donors. PCR was performed using 60 Vbeta and 13 Jbeta primers. The assay was immunoSEQ multiplex PCR, and TCRdb's table has in-frame clones only and misses some. This table holds approximately 160,000 clones, 80% found once. When sampled, the donors appeared nominally healthy, though they likely had unrecorded immune exposures. The CDR3 spans 15 residues. Trimming removed 6 bases from V and 4 bases from J; junction bases left unmatched: 4. Germline-derived CDR1 and CDR2 are LNHDA and SQIVND (reference sequence). The sequencing input was PBMCs. V and J are TRBV19 and TRBJ2-6, with TRBD2 matching over 9 bases. The sequence came from a woman between 45 and 65 years old in good health and CMV-seropositive. The CDR3 DNA is TGTGCCAGTAGGCGGGAGGGGTCCGGGGCCAACGTCCTGACTTTC. Protein: CASRREGSGANVLTF.